This TCR beta chain was sequenced in a study of T cells in women clearing cervical HPV infection. Note on this clone: The missing CDR3 end, 3 residues past where the read stops, is filled in from the germline J gene.

Profiling relied on immunoSEQ multiplex PCR, and the TCRdb table lists in-frame clones only, not all of them. The sample table includes 20,000 or so clones. The CDR3 totals 15 residues. Trimming took 5 bases from V and 2 from J, leaving 16 bases between them. Germline loops: CDR1 WNHNN, CDR2 SYGVQD (reference sequence). The sequencing input was blood buffy coat. The chain links TRBV10-1 to TRBJ2-7; D possibly corresponds to TRBD1 (7 bases). This sequence originates from a woman between 18 and 70 years old with a cervical HPV16 infection that either progressed to CIN3+ or cleared (not recorded which). The CDR3: CASSPGARGAYEQYF. CDR3 bases read: TGCGCCAGCAGTCCTGGAGCCAGGGGGGCCTACGAG.